Listed here are 27 T cell receptor beta chains from one sample, sequenced in a study of patients and donors after allogeneic stem cell transplantation. TCRdb ran MiXCR on the RT-PCR reads and lists one entry per CDR3 protein. The sample has about 74,000 distinct CDR3 sequences; about 30% are singletons. The sequenced sample consisted of blood, either unsorted or a sorted T cell fraction (not recorded which). Receptors were obtained from a human donor who was either an allogeneic HSCT recipient or a stem cell or donor lymphocyte infusion donor (not recorded which). It is not recorded whose cells these are; they may come from a transplant donor.

The rearrangement uses TRBV12-3 or TRBV12-4 and TRBJ1-1; the D gene is possibly TRBD1 (5 bases). Deletions cut 6 bases from V and 6 bases from J, with 11 bases between. The CDR3 contains 12 residues. CDR3 loop: CASRPQGPEAFF. The CDR3, as DNA: TGTGCCAGCAGACCCCAGGGTCCTGAAGCTTTCTTT.

The chain recombines TRBV12-3 or TRBV12-4 with TRBJ1-3, with 7 bases aligning to TRBD1. Losses at the gene ends were 6 bases for V and 0 bases for J; bases not matched to a gene: 2. This CDR3 region has 14 residues. The CDR3 DNA sequence: TGTGCCAGCAGCGACAGGGCCTCTGGAAACACCATATATTTT. It is translated as CASSDRASGNTIYF.

Only a few counts were recorded for this clonotype. The V gene is TRBV19, the J gene TRBJ2-5, with D possibly TRBD2 on 6 matching bases. The CDR3 runs to 14 residues. CDR1 is LNHDA and CDR2 is SQIVND in the germline V gene (reference sequence). V was trimmed by 7 bases and J by 1 base, leaving 13 bases between them. The CDR3 nucleotides read TGTGCCAGTACTATGGGAGGACGCCAAGAGACCCAGTACTTC. This gives the protein CASTMGGRQETQYF.

The genes are TRBV5-1 and TRBJ2-6; 11 bases are a match to TRBD2. The CDR3 loop spans 16 amino acids. Germline loops: CDR1 SGHRS, CDR2 YFSETQ. V shed 6 bases and J 2 bases; nucleotides not matched to a gene: 4. CDR3 protein: CASTLTSGAGANVLTF. The CDR3 DNA reads TGCGCCAGCACCCTGACTAGCGGGGCTGGGGCCAACGTCCTGACTTTC.

V is TRBV21-1 and J is TRBJ2-2; no DNA check was done on the table's D call, TRBD1. TRBV21-1 is a known pseudogene. This CDR3 region has 19 residues. The CDR3 spells CASESRRTTGGASTGELFF. The CDR3 DNA is TGTGCCAGCGAATCCCGACGCACGACAGGGGGCGCCTCCACCGGGGAGCTGTTTTTT.

The sample holds a few counts of this clonotype. The chain couples TRBV10-3 to TRBJ2-1, with 7 bases fitting TRBD2. The CDR3 contains 15 residues. Germline CDR1 and CDR2: ENHRY and SYGVKD. The V segment lost 4 bases and the J segment 8 bases; nucleotides outside the gene matches: 11. The CDR3: CAISGESGTMDEQFF. In DNA form, the CDR3 reads TGTGCCATCAGTGGTGAATCAGGGACTATGGATGAGCAGTTCTTC.

The chain uses TRBV10-3 and TRBJ1-1; weak D call: TRBD1 (5 bases). Looked up from germline, CDR1 is ENHRY and CDR2 is SYGVKD. V dropped 2 bases and J dropped 5 bases, with 12 bases sitting between them. The CDR3 spans 14 residues. CDR3 sequence reads: CAISEAGLGTEAFF. In DNA form, the CDR3 reads TGTGCCATCAGTGAGGCGGGACTTGGGACTGAAGCTTTCTTT.

This clonotype was picked up a small number of times. The V and J genes are TRBV7-8 and TRBJ1-4; no clear D. Germline-derived CDR1 and CDR2 are SGHVS and FQNEAQ. V was cut by 4 bases and J by 8 bases, with 14 bases left in between. CDR3 length equals 14 residues. CDR3 coding DNA: TGTGCCAGCAGCTACGGAGCGGCGGGCGAAAAACTGTTTTTT. Translated: CASSYGAAGEKLFF.

This clonotype occurred a few times. The genes are TRBV12-3 or TRBV12-4 and TRBJ1-4; 7 bases are a match to TRBD1. This CDR3 contains 13 residues. The J segment lost 7 bases and the V segment lost 8 bases, leaving 7 bases of the junction unmatched. The CDR3 sequence is CASAEGAREKLFF. CDR3 in DNA: TGTGCCAGCGCGGAGGGGGCGCGTGAAAAACTGTTTTTT.

The CDR3 bases are TGCAGCGTACTATCCGGGACAGGAACCTACGAGCAGTACTTC. This gives the protein CSVLSGTGTYEQYF. This chain uses TRBV29-1 with TRBJ2-7, with 8 bases fitting TRBD1. The CDR3 runs to 14 residues. Germline V lookup: CDR1 SQVTM, CDR2 ANQGSEA. V shed 6 bases, J shed 2 bases, and the junction held 9 bases outside the gene matches.

This clonotype appeared a few times. This sequence joins TRBV6-5 and TRBJ2-1, with D uncertain. V lost 0 bases to trimming and J lost 4 bases, with 13 bases between them. CDR1 and CDR2 from the germline V gene are MNHEY and SVGAGI. The CDR3 consists of 16 residues. CDR3 nucleotides: TGTGCCAGCAGTTACTCGAAGGTAAACGCATACAATGAGCAGTTCTTC. The encoded protein is CASSYSKVNAYNEQFF.

This clonotype has only a few counts. The chain is built from TRBV12-3 or TRBV12-4 and TRBJ1-1; D is possibly TRBD1 (5 bases). With 6 bases removed from V and 1 base from J, the gap between germline ends came to 12 bases. The CDR3 runs 14 residues. This CDR3 reads CASSKFTGNTEAFF. The CDR3 coding sequence is TGTGCCAGCAGCAAATTCACAGGGAACACTGAAGCTTTCTTT.

The chain has TRBV7-9 and TRBJ2-5; D might be TRBD1 (5 bases). Trimming took off 7 bases at V and 0 bases at J, with 18 bases between the two ends. The CDR3 covers 16 residues. Germline V gene data show CDR1 as SEHNR and CDR2 as FQNEAQ (reference sequence). The DNA of the CDR3 is TGTGCCAGCACCATGCAGGGTGCGAGGTACCAAGAGACCCAGTACTTC. This codes for CASTMQGARYQETQYF.

The chain has TRBV30 and TRBJ1-2; tentative D call: TRBD1 (5 bases). Deletions cut 1 base from V and 2 bases from J, with 8 bases between. CDR3 length: 13 residues. Germline-derived CDR1 and CDR2 are GTSNPN and SVGIG (reference sequence). The CDR3 is CAWSGQPNYGYTF. CDR3 sequence (DNA): TGTGCCTGGAGTGGACAGCCAAACTATGGCTACACCTTC.

The chain couples TRBV29-1 to TRBJ1-2, with D maybe TRBD1 (6 bases). CDR1 and CDR2 (germline): SQVTM, ANQGSEA. The CDR3 totals 15 residues. The ends were cut back, 3 bases at V and 1 base at J, with 15 bases in the middle. CDR3: CSVEGGRGVNYGYTF. CDR3 DNA: TGCAGCGTTGAGGGCGGCAGGGGCGTTAACTATGGCTACACCTTC.

This clonotype was observed a few times. V usage is TRBV12-3 or TRBV12-4 and J usage is TRBJ1-1; D is uncertain. The CDR3 extends over 14 amino acids. V was cut by 5 bases and J by 6 bases, with 16 bases left in between. DNA for the CDR3: TGTGCCAGCAGTCCCCCCGTGACGGACGCTGAAGCTTTCTTT. Protein product: CASSPPVTDAEAFF.

This clonotype was seen many times. This chain connects TRBV5-1 to TRBJ2-2; D remains ambiguous. Germline V gene data show CDR1 as SGHRS and CDR2 as YFSETQ. V was cut by 4 bases and J by 7 bases, with 11 bases left in between. CDR3 length: 13 residues. Here the CDR3 reads CASSPSPGGELFF. As DNA, the CDR3 is TGCGCCAGCAGCCCGTCCCCGGGCGGGGAGCTGTTTTTT.

This clonotype was seen a handful of times. V gene TRBV29-1 combines with J gene TRBJ2-2, with D tentatively TRBD2 (5 bases). The germline V and J ends were trimmed by 4 bases and 1 base, with 10 bases remaining between them. This CDR3 is built from 14 residues. The V gene's germline CDR1 is SQVTM and CDR2 ANQGSEA. The CDR3: CSVVSSLNTGELFF. CDR3 DNA sequence: TGCAGCGTTGTTTCTAGCTTGAACACCGGGGAGCTGTTTTTT.

CDR3: CASSFDPELYEQYF. The CDR3 coding sequence is TGCGCCAGCAGCTTTGACCCCGAACTCTACGAGCAGTACTTC. This sequence joins TRBV5-1 and TRBJ2-7; D is unresolved. CDR1 is SGHRS and CDR2 is YFSETQ in the germline V gene. The CDR3 runs to 14 residues. V was cut by 2 bases and J by 3 bases, with 12 bases left in between.

There are a few counts of this clonotype. V and J are TRBV5-6 and TRBJ1-1, with no clear D. Deletions cut 2 bases from V and 1 base from J, with 9 bases between. CDR3 length equals 14 residues. The germline V gene has CDR1 SGHDT and CDR2 YYEEEE. The DNA of the CDR3 is TGTGCCAGCAGCTTAGATTGGGGGAACACTGAAGCTTTCTTT. It specifies CASSLDWGNTEAFF. Based on the CDR3 plus reference TRBV5-6 and TRBJ1-1, the full variable domain is DAGVTQSPTHLIKTRGQQVTLRCSPKSGHDTVSWYQQALGQGPQFIFQYYEEEERQRGNFPDRFSGHQFPNYSSELNVNALLLGDSALYLCASSLDWGNTEAFFGQGTRLTVV.

The sample holds a few counts of this clonotype. This chain joins TRBV18 and TRBJ1-1, with D possibly matching TRBD1 (5 bases). Germline V CDR1 and CDR2: KGHSH, LQKENI. V gave up 0 bases and J gave up 4 bases, with 12 bases separating them. The CDR3 length is 15 residues. CDR3 nucleotides: TGTGCCAGCTCACCACCTGGGGGGAGGGGCACTGAAGCTTTCTTT. It specifies CASSPPGGRGTEAFF.

This clonotype was seen a few times. The chain links TRBV20-1 to TRBJ2-7; D possibly corresponds to TRBD1 (6 bases). Germline CDR1 DFQATT, CDR2 SNEGSKA (reference sequence). V was cut by 4 bases and J by 3 bases, with 10 bases left in between. The CDR3 has 12 residues. CDR3 sequence (DNA): TGCAGTGCTAAAGGGGGTCACTACGAGCAGTACTTC. The encoded protein is CSAKGGHYEQYF.

In this sample, this clonotype turned up a few times. This sequence joins TRBV6-8 and TRBJ2-7; TRBD2 agrees at 8 bases. There are 13 residues in the CDR3. V gave up 4 bases and J gave up 3 bases; unmatched junction bases: 2. Looked up from germline, CDR1 is MNHGY and CDR2 is SAAAGT. The CDR3 bases are TGTGCCAGCAGTTCGGGACTAGACTACGAGCAGTACTTC. It encodes CASSSGLDYEQYF.

The V gene is TRBV3-1, the J gene TRBJ1-2; no clear D gene. Trimming shortened V by 4 bases and J by 4 bases, and 19 bases separated the two germline ends. Germline V gene data show CDR1 as LGHDT and CDR2 as YNNKEL (reference sequence). The CDR3 totals 16 residues. Written as DNA, the CDR3 is TGTGCCAGCAGCCCCGTCCGGCAGTCAAGACTCTATGGCTACACCTTC. Translated: CASSPVRQSRLYGYTF.

This clonotype turned up a few times. In DNA, the CDR3 is TGCGCCAGCAGCTCTGCTACTCTTAACACTGAAGCTTTCTTT. This gives the protein CASSSATLNTEAFF. The J gene is TRBJ1-1, the V gene TRBV5-1; D is ambiguous. V gave up 3 bases and J gave up 2 bases, with 11 bases separating them. The CDR3 consists of 14 residues. CDR1 is SGHRS and CDR2 is YFSETQ in the germline V gene.

V gene TRBV7-8 combines with J gene TRBJ2-3, with no clear D. The germline V gene encodes CDR1 SGHVS and CDR2 FQNEAQ. CDR3 length: 15 residues. Trimming pared 2 bases from V and 4 bases from J, leaving 13 bases between. In DNA, the CDR3 is TGTGCCAGCAGCTTACCCGGCTTGGTGGCAGATACGCAGTATTTT. This sequence encodes CASSLPGLVADTQYF.

The sample holds a few counts of this clonotype. The J gene is TRBJ1-2, the V gene TRBV19, with D unclear. Looked up from germline, CDR1 is LNHDA and CDR2 is SQIVND (reference sequence). The CDR3 runs 15 residues. V shed 10 bases and J shed 0 bases, with 18 bases lying between them. The CDR3 sequence: CATQVVGGPNYGYTF. The DNA for the CDR3 is TGTGCCACCCAAGTAGTAGGCGGGCCTAACTATGGCTACACCTTC.